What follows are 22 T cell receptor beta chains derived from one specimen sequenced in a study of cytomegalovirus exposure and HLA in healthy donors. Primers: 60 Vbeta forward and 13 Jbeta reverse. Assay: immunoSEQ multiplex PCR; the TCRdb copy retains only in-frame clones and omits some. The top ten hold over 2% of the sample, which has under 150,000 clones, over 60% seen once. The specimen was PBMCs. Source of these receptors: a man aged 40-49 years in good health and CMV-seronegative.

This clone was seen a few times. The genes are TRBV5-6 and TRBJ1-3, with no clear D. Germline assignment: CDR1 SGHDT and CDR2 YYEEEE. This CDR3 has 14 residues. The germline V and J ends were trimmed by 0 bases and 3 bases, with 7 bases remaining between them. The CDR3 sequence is CASSLGDVGNTIYF. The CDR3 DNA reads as TGTGCCAGCAGCTTGGGCGATGTTGGAAACACCATATATTTT.

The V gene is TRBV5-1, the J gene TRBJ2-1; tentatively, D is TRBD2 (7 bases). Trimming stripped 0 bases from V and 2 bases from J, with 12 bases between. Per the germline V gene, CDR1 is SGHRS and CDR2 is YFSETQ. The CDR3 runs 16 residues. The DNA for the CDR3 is TGCGCCAGCAGCTTGGAGTGGGGGGGGCCCTACAATGAGCAGTTCTTC. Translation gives CASSLEWGGPYNEQFF. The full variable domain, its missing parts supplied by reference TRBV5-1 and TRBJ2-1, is KAGVTQTPRYLIKTRGQQVTLSCSPISGHRSVSWYQQTPGQGLQFLFEYFSETQRNKGNFPGRFSGRQFSNSRSEMNVSTLELGDSALYLCASSLEWGGPYNEQFFGPGTRLTVL.

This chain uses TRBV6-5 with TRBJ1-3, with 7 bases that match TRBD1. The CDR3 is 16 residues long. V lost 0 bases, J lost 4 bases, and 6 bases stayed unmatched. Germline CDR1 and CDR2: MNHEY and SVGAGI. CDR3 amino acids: CASSYSRRGTGNTIYF. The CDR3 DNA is TGTGCCAGCAGTTACTCGCGCAGGGGGACAGGAAACACCATATATTTT.

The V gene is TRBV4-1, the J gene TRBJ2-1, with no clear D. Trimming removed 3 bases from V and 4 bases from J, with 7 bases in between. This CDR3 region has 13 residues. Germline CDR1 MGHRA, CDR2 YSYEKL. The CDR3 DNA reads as TGCGCCAGCAGCCATTACGAGTACAATGAGCAGTTCTTC. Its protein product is CASSHYEYNEQFF.

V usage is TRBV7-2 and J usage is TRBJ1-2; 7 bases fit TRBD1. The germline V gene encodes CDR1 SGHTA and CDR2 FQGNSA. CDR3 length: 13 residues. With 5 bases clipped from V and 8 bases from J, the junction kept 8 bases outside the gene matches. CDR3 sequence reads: CASSTRQGSGYTF. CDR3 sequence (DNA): TGTGCCAGCAGCACAAGACAGGGAAGCGGCTACACCTTC.

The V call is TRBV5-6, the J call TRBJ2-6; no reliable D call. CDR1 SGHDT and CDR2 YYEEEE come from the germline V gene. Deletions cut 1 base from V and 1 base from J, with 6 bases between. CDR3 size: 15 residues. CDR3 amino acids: CASSLPGSGANVLTF. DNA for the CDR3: TGTGCCAGCAGCTTGCCGGGTTCTGGGGCCAACGTCCTGACTTTC.

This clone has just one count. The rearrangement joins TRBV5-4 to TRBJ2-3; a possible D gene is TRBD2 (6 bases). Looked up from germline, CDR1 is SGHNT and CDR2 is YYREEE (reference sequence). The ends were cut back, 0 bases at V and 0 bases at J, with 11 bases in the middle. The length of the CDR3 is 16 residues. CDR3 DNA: TGTGCCAGCAGCTTGGGTTGGGAGGCTAGCACAGATACGCAGTATTTT. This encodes CASSLGWEASTDTQYF.

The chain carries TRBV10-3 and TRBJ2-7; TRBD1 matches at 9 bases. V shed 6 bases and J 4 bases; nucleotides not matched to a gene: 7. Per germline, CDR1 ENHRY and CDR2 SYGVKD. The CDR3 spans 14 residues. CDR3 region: CAIRPGQGRYEQYF. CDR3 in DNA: TGTGCCATCAGACCGGGACAGGGCAGGTACGAGCAGTACTTC.

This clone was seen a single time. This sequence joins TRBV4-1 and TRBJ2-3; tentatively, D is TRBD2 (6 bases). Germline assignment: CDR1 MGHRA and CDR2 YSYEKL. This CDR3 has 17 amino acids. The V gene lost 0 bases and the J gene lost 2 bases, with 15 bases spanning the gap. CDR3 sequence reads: CASSQDGSGPPTDTQYF. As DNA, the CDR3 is TGCGCCAGCAGCCAAGATGGAAGCGGGCCCCCCACAGATACGCAGTATTTT.

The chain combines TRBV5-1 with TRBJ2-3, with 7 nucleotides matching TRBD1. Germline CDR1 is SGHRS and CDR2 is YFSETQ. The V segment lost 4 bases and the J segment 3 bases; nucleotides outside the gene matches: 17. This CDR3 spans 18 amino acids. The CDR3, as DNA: TGCGCCAGCAGCGCCGCCGGGACAGTTCCCCTCATTACAGATACGCAGTATTTT. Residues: CASSAAGTVPLITDTQYF.

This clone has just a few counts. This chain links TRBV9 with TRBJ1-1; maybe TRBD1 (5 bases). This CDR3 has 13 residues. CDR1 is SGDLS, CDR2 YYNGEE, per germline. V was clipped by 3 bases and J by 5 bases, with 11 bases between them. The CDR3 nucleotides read TGTGCCAGCAGCGGGGGGGGTCGGACTGAAGCTTTCTTT. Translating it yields CASSGGGRTEAFF. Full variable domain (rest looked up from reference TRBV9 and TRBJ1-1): DSGVTQTPKHLITATGQRVTLRCSPRSGDLSVYWYQQSLDQGLQFLIQYYNGEERAKGNILERFSAQQFPDLHSELNLSSLELGDSALYFCASSGGGRTEAFFGQGTRLTVV.

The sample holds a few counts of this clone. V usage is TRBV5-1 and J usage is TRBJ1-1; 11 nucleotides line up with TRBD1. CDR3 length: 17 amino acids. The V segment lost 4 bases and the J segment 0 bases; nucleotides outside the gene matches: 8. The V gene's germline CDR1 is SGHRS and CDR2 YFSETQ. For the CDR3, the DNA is TGCGCCAGCAGCGACGGACAGGGGGCGAATATGAACACTGAAGCTTTCTTT. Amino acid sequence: CASSDGQGANMNTEAFF.

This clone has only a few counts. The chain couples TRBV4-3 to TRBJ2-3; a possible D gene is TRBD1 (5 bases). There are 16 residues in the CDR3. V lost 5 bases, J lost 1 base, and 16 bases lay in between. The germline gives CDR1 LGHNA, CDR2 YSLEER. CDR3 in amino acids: CASSGDKGLGTDTQYF. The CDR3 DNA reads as TGCGCCAGCAGCGGAGATAAGGGGCTGGGCACAGATACGCAGTATTTT.

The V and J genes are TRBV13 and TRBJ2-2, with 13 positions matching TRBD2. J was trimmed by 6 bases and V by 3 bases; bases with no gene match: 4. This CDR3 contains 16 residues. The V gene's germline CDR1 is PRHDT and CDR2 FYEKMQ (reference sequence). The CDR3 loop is CASSFGLAGVAGELFF. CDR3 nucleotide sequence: TGTGCCAGCAGCTTCGGACTAGCGGGAGTCGCCGGGGAGCTGTTTTTT. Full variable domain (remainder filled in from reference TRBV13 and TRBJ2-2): AAGVIQSPRHLIKEKRETATLKCYPIPRHDTVYWYQQGPGQDPQFLISFYEKMQSDKGSIPDRFSAQQFSDYHSELNMSSLELGDSALYFCASSFGLAGVAGELFFGEGSRLTVL.

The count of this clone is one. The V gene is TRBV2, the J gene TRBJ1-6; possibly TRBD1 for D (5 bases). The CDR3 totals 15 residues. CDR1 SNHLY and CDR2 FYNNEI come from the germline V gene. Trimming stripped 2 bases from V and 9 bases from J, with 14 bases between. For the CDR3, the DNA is TGTGCCAGCAGTGAATGGTTCAGGCAGGGTTCACCCCTCCACTTT. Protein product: CASSEWFRQGSPLHF.

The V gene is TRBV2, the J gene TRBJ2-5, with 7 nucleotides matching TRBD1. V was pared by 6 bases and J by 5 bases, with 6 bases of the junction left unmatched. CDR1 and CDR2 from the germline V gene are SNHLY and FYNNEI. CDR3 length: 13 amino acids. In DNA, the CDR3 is TGTGCCAGCAGGAGGGGGCTTCGGGAGACCCAGTACTTC. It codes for CASRRGLRETQYF.

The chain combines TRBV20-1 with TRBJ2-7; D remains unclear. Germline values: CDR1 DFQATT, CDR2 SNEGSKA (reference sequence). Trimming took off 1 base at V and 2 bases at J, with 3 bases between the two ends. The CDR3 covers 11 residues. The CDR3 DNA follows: TGCAGTGCTAGAGGGCCCTACGAGCAGTACTTC. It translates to CSARGPYEQYF.

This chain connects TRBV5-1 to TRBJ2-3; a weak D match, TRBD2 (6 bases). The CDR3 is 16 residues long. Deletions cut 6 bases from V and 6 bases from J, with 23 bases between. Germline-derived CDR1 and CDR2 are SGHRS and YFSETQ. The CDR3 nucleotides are TGCGCCAGCATCTCTGGACTAAGCGGTATTCGGGATACGCAGTATTTT. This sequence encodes CASISGLSGIRDTQYF.

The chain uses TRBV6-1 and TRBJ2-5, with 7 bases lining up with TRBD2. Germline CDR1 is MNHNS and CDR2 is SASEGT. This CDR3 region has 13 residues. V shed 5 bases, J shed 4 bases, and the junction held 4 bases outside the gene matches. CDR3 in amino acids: CASSWEGRETQYF. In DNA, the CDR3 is TGTGCCAGCAGTTGGGAGGGGAGAGAGACCCAGTACTTC.

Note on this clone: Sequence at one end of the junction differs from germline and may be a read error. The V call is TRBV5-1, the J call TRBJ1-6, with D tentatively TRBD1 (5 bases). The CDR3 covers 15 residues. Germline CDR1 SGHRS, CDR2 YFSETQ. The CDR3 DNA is TGCGCCAGCAGCTTGGAGGGGCAGCGTAATTCACCCCTCAACTTT. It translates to CASSLEGQRNSPLNF.

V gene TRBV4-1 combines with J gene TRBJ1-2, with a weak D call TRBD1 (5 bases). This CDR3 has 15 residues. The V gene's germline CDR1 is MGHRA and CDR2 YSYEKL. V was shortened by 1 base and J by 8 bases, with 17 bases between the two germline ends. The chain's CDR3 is CASSQGVGDLGGYTF. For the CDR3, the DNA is TGCGCCAGCAGCCAAGGGGTAGGGGACTTGGGGGGCTACACCTTC.

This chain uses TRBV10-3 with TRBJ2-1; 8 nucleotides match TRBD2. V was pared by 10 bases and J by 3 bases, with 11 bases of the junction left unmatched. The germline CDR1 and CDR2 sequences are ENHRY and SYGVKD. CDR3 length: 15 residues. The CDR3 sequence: CATGGAGFNYNEQFF. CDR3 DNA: TGTGCCACGGGGGGGGCGGGCTTCAACTACAATGAGCAGTTCTTC.